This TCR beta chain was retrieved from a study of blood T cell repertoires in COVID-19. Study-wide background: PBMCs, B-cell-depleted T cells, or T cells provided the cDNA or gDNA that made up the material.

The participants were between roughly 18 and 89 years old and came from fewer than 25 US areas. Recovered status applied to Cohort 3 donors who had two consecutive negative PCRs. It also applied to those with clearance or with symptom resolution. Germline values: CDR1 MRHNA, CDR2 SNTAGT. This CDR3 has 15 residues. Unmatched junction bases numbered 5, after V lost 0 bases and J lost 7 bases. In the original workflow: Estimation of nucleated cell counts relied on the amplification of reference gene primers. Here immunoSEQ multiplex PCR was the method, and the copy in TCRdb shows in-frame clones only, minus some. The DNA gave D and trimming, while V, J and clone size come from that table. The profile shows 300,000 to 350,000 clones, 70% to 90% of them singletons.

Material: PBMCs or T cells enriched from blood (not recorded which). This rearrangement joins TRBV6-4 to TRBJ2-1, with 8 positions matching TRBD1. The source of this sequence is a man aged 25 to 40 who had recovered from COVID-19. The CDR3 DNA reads TGTGCCAGCAGTGACTCCGGGACAGGACGAAATGAGCAGTTCTTC. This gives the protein CASSDSGTGRNEQFF.